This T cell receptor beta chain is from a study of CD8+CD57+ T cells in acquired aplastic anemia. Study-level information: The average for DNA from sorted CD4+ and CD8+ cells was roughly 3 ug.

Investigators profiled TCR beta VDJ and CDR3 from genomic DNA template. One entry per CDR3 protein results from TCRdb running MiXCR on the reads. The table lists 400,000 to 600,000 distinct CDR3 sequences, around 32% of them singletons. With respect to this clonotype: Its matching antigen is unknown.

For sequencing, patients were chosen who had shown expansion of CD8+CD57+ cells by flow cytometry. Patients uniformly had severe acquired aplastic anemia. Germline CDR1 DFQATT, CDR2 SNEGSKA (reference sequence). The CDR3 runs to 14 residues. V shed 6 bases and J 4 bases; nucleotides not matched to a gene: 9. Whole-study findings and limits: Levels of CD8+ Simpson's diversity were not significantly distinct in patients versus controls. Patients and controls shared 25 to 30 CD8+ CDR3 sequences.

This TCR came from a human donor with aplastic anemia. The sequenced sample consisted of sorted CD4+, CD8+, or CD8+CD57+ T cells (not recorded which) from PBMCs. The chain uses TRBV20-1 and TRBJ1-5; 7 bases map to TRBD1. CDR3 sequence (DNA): TGCAGTGCAACCGGGACAGCGGAAAATCAGCCCCAGCATTTT. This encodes CSATGTAENQPQHF.